These 14 T cell receptor beta chains were all obtained from the same sample, sequenced in a study of CD4 T cells in relation to SARS-CoV-2 and coronaviruses. Their antigen targets remain unknown. Before the COVID-19 pandemic, during about 2011-2019, CD4+ T cells were taken from unexposed donors. After less than 11 days of culture, CD4+ T cells were isolated. Profiling relied on immunoSEQ multiplex PCR, and the TCRdb table lists in-frame clones only, not all of them. The table includes more than 20,000 clones, around three quarters detected once. The sample taken for sequencing was CD4+ T cells from PBMCs, cultured in vitro. The receptors derive from a human donor in good health.

This clone occurred a few times. The rearrangement links TRBV7-3 to TRBJ2-1, with 12 bases matching TRBD2. Germline assignment: CDR1 SGHTA and CDR2 FQGTGA. This CDR3 is 15 amino acids long. Trimming at V came to 8 bases and at J to 4 bases, leaving 6 bases not matched to a gene. The CDR3 coding sequence is TGTGCCAGCGCCCTGGGACTAGCGGGTTACAATGAGCAGTTCTTC. Amino acid sequence: CASALGLAGYNEQFF.

J is TRBJ1-5 and V is TRBV7-2; 9 nucleotides line up with TRBD1. The V gene's germline CDR1 is SGHTA and CDR2 FQGNSA. The junction had 6 bases not matched to a gene; V was cut back by 5 bases and J by 4 bases. The CDR3 has 15 residues. CDR3 in amino acids: CASSTGQGGNQPQHF. Here the CDR3 DNA reads TGTGCCAGCAGCACGGGACAGGGAGGGAATCAGCCCCAGCATTTT.

The sample holds one count of this clone. This rearrangement joins TRBV5-1 to TRBJ1-1; D is uncertain. The CDR3 extends over 12 amino acids. Germline V lookup: CDR1 SGHRS, CDR2 YFSETQ. V dropped 7 bases and J dropped 1 base, with 8 bases sitting between them. The CDR3 nucleotides are TGCGCCAGCGCCGGGGAGAACACTGAAGCTTTCTTT. Residues: CASAGENTEAFF.

This clone was seen only once. CDR3 amino acids: CASSEQGTSSEKLFF. DNA for the CDR3: TGTGCCAGCAGCGAACAGGGAACCAGCTCTGAAAAACTGTTTTTT. The chain joins TRBV7-8 to TRBJ1-4, with D possibly TRBD1 on 6 matching bases. Trimming removed 5 bases from V and 7 bases from J, with 17 bases in between. This CDR3 has 15 residues. The germline V gene has CDR1 SGHVS and CDR2 FQNEAQ.

The V gene is TRBV6-2 or TRBV6-3, the J gene TRBJ2-4, with 8 bases matching TRBD2. CDR3 length: 16 residues. After removal of 5 bases from V and 2 bases from J, the junction contained 8 bases not matched to a gene. Per the germline V gene, CDR1 is MNHEY and CDR2 is SVGEGT. CDR3 loop: CASSTGLASSKNIQYF. CDR3 sequence (DNA): TGTGCCAGCAGTACCGGACTAGCTTCTTCCAAAAACATTCAGTACTTC.

The DNA for the CDR3 is TGTGCCAGTAGTATCGTACAGGGGTTGGCGGGAGAGACCCAGTACTTC. Residues: CASSIVQGLAGETQYF. The V gene is TRBV19, the J gene TRBJ2-5; TRBD1 aligns across 7 bases. After removal of 3 bases from V and 4 bases from J, the junction contained 11 bases not matched to a gene. CDR3 size: 16 residues. Germline V gene sequence: CDR1 LNHDA, CDR2 SQIVND (reference sequence).

The chain links TRBV6-1 to TRBJ2-3; 10 positions agree with TRBD2. The V segment lost 2 bases and the J segment 4 bases; nucleotides outside the gene matches: 0. The germline V gene has CDR1 MNHNS and CDR2 SASEGT. The CDR3 has 14 residues. CDR3 bases: TGTGCCAGCAGTGAACTAGCGGGAGCAGATACGCAGTATTTT. This codes for CASSELAGADTQYF.

The J gene is TRBJ2-2, the V gene TRBV24-1; TRBD2 agrees at 7 bases. Germline CDR1 KGHDR, CDR2 SFDVKD. The CDR3 loop spans 16 amino acids. Trimming at V came to 2 bases and at J to 4 bases, leaving 6 bases not matched to a gene. CDR3 DNA sequence: TGTGCCACCAGTGATTATGCGGGAGACCTCACCGGGGAGCTGTTTTTT. Translation gives CATSDYAGDLTGELFF.

This clone was counted between two and nine times. The rearrangement joins TRBV6-6 to TRBJ1-6; possible D gene TRBD1, 5 bases. The CDR3 loop spans 12 amino acids. CDR1 MNHNY and CDR2 SVGAGI come from the germline V gene (reference sequence). The V and J ends lost 6 bases and 7 bases respectively, with 7 bases between them. Here the CDR3 reads CASRGTNSPLHF. The CDR3 DNA reads as TGTGCCAGCAGGGGGACGAATTCACCCCTCCACTTT.

This chain links TRBV10-3 with TRBJ1-5; perhaps TRBD1 as D (5 bases). Germline values: CDR1 ENHRY, CDR2 SYGVKD. This CDR3 spans 12 amino acids. V was trimmed by 10 bases and J by 5 bases, leaving 12 bases between them. CDR3 amino acids: CATGGGDQPQHF. The CDR3 DNA reads as TGTGCCACCGGGGGGGGTGATCAGCCCCAGCATTTT.

This sequence joins TRBV7-9 and TRBJ2-5, with D unclear. V lost 5 bases and J 5 bases, leaving 6 bases between the germline ends. The CDR3 runs to 11 residues. Germline V lookup: CDR1 SEHNR, CDR2 FQNEAQ (reference sequence). The CDR3 is CASSPSETQYF. CDR3 bases: TGTGCCAGCAGCCCAAGCGAGACCCAGTACTTC.

This chain links TRBV10-3 with TRBJ1-5; D uncertain. Trimming took 3 bases from V and 0 from J, leaving 12 bases between them. This CDR3 comprises 16 residues. CDR1 ENHRY and CDR2 SYGVKD come from the germline V gene. DNA for the CDR3: TGTGCCATCAGTGAACATGTCTTGTATAGCAATCAGCCCCAGCATTTT. Amino acid sequence: CAISEHVLYSNQPQHF.

This clone was picked up a small number of times. J is TRBJ2-1 and V is TRBV10-1, with D unclear. The CDR3 runs 15 residues. Germline CDR1 is WNHNN and CDR2 is SYGVQD (reference sequence). V lost 0 bases to trimming and J lost 8 bases, with 14 bases between them. The CDR3 here is CASSESSLESDEQFF. The CDR3 nucleotides are TGCGCCAGCAGTGAGTCCTCTCTAGAGTCGGATGAGCAGTTCTTC.

V and J are TRBV5-1 and TRBJ1-2, with D uncertain. This CDR3 has 14 residues. Between the trimmed V and J ends, which lost 0 bases and 8 bases, there was a span of 14 bases. CDR1 is SGHRS and CDR2 is YFSETQ in the germline V gene. The CDR3 coding sequence is TGCGCCAGCAGCTTGGCCCAGGCTACGGGGGGCTACACCTTC. Protein product: CASSLAQATGGYTF. Drawing the rest from reference TRBV5-1 and TRBJ1-2, the complete variable domain is KAGVTQTPRYLIKTRGQQVTLSCSPISGHRSVSWYQQTPGQGLQFLFEYFSETQRNKGNFPGRFSGRQFSNSRSEMNVSTLELGDSALYLCASSLAQATGGYTFGSGTRLTVV.